This T cell receptor beta chain was sequenced during a study of T cell responses to AZD1222 COVID-19 vaccine. Sequenced by immunoSEQ multiplex PCR; TCRdb stores in-frame clones only, minus some. Here the sample spans 130,000 to 150,000 clones, around 88% being singletons. V dropped 0 bases and J dropped 6; count of bases not matched to a gene: 5. Germline lookup yields CDR1 GTSNPN and CDR2 SVGIG (reference sequence). The CDR3 consists of 13 residues. This clonotype was obtained from an adult in good health. The specimen was peripheral blood, collected on day 0 of MenACWY control vaccination. The chain recombines TRBV30 with TRBJ2-7; 7 nucleotides line up with TRBD2. The CDR3 reads CAWSVTSWGEQYF. CDR3 nucleotide sequence: TGTGCCTGGAGTGTGACTAGCTGGGGCGAGCAGTACTTC.